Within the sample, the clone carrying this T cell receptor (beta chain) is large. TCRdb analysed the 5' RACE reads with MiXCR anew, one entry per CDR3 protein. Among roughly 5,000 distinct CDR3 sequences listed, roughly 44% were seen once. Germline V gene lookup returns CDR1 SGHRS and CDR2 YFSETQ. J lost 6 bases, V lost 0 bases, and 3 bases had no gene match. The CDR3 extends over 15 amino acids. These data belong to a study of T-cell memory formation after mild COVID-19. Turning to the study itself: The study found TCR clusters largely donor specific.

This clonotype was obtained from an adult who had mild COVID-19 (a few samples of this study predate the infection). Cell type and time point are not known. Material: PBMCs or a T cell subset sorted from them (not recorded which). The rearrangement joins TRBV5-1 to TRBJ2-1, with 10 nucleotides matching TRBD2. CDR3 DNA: TGCGCCAGCAGCTTGGTCCTAGCGGGGGCCAATGAGCAGTTCTTC. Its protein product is CASSLVLAGANEQFF.